A selection of T cell receptor beta chains follows, all from one sample in a study of OX40 agonist ivuxolimab in advanced cancers. The table came from immunoSEQ multiplex PCR; TCRdb's copy has only in-frame clones and leaves some out. This sample has tens of thousands of clones, with around 88% found just once. The starting material was CD4+ or CD8+ T cells sorted from blood, obtained in a trial of the OX40 agonist ivuxolimab. The receptors were sampled from an adult with an advanced solid tumor such as melanoma, head and neck, liver or kidney cancer. Each CDR3 is given with its conserved first and last residue. The D gene is left open where the match is weak. A row's size may be missing; if present it is once, few, many or a size class.

j_call,v_call,clone_size,d_call,cdr3_nt,cdr3_aa
TRBJ2-3,TRBV18,.,.,TGTGCCAGCTCACCACCGAACAGTATTACAGATACGCAGTATTTT,CASSPPNSITDTQYF
TRBJ1-2,TRBV7-9,.,.,TGTGCCAGCAGCTTAGGCGCGGGAACGGGCTACACCTTC,CASSLGAGTGYTF
TRBJ2-5,TRBV5-8,.,.,TGTGCCAGCAGCTTGCGACTCCCCCGAGGAGAGACCCAGTACTTC,CASSLRLPRGETQYF
TRBJ2-5,TRBV9,.,.,TGTGCCAGCAGCGTTGGGGACGGGGTGACCCAGTACTTC,CASSVGDGVTQYF
TRBJ2-7,TRBV28,.,.,TGTGCCAGCAGTCACCCGACGAAAGTGGGAGAGCAGTACTTC,CASSHPTKVGEQYF
TRBJ2-2,TRBV11-3,.,.,TGTGCCAGCAGCTTAACACGTATGGGGAGAATGAACACCGGGGAGCTGTTTTTT,CASSLTRMGRMNTGELFF
TRBJ2-7,TRBV11-3,.,.,TGTGCCAGCAGCCCCCCGTCCACTCTGGCCTACGAGCAGTACTTC,CASSPPSTLAYEQYF
TRBJ2-1,TRBV10-3,.,TRBD1,TGTGCCATCAGTGAGAGGGGACAGGGGGACAATGAGCAGTTCTTC,CAISERGQGDNEQFF
TRBJ1-4,TRBV19,.,TRBD1,TGTGCCAGTAGTGGATACAGGGGGTCCTATGAAAAACTGTTTTTT,CASSGYRGSYEKLFF
TRBJ2-5,TRBV5-1,.,TRBD2,TGCGCCAGCAGCTTGGTACTAGCGGGGGGACAAGAGACCCAGTACTTC,CASSLVLAGGQETQYF
TRBJ1-4,TRBV7-9,once,.,TGTGCCAGCAGCCGCACGACGGGCGCCGGGGCGGTGAAACTGTTTTTT,CASSRTTGAGAVKLFF
TRBJ2-7,TRBV27,.,.,TGTGCCAGCAGTTTAGTGGACTTACGGGTTGAGGCCTACGAGCAGTACTTC,CASSLVDLRVEAYEQYF
TRBJ2-3,TRBV7-9,.,TRBD1,TGTGCCAGCAGCTTAGGACAGGGTAGCACAGATACGCAGTATTTT,CASSLGQGSTDTQYF
TRBJ1-1,TRBV7-9,.,.,TGTGCCAGCAGCTTAGAGCAGGGACTCCCGAACACTGAAGCTTTCTTT,CASSLEQGLPNTEAFF
TRBJ2-7,TRBV5-4,.,TRBD2,TGTGCCAGCAGGGGGGGGACTAGCGGGACCTTCACTGGACGGTACGAGCAGTACTTC,CASRGGTSGTFTGRYEQYF
TRBJ1-1,TRBV9,.,.,TGTGCCAGCAGCGTAGGTGTTGGGCTGAACACTGAAGCTTTCTTT,CASSVGVGLNTEAFF
TRBJ1-5,TRBV6-5,.,.,TGTGCCAGCAGTTACGGTTGGGGGACGGGTCAGCCCCAGCATTTT,CASSYGWGTGQPQHF
TRBJ2-7,TRBV5-4,.,.,TGTGCCAGCAGCAGAGGGGGGCCCTACGAGCAGTACTTC,CASSRGGPYEQYF
TRBJ2-7,TRBV7-8,.,TRBD1,TGTGCCAGCAGCTTAGCCCCGGGACAGTCATACGAGCAGTACTTC,CASSLAPGQSYEQYF
TRBJ2-7,TRBV6-6,.,.,TGTGCCAGCAGTTACGGGGAGCCACCTTCCTACGAGCAGTACTTC,CASSYGEPPSYEQYF
TRBJ2-3,TRBV5-1,.,.,TGCGCCTCGAGGGGGGTCGGCACAGATACGCAGTATTTT,CASRGVGTDTQYF
TRBJ2-2,TRBV27,few,TRBD2,TGTGCCAGCAGTTTTTCCTATGGGGCTAGCGGGGTGCTTCCCCGTTCTGGGGAGCTGTTTTTT,CASSFSYGASGVLPRSGELFF
TRBJ2-7,TRBV7-3,.,TRBD1,TGTGCCAGCAGCTTAACGTCCACAGGGGGCATTCAAGAGCAGTACTTC,CASSLTSTGGIQEQYF
TRBJ2-2,TRBV4-1,few,TRBD1,TGCGCCAGCAGCGGTACTAGGGGGCGGGACACCGGGGAGCTGTTTTTT,CASSGTRGRDTGELFF
TRBJ1-2,TRBV7-9,.,TRBD1,TGTGCCAGCAGCTTCGGGACAGGGGAGAAGGATGGCTACACCTTC,CASSFGTGEKDGYTF
TRBJ2-1,TRBV19,.,.,TGTGCCAGTAGTATGGGGCGGCGGGATGAGCAGTTCTTC,CASSMGRRDEQFF
TRBJ1-6,TRBV10-2,once,.,TGCGCCAGCAGCGAGCTGGGTAATTCACCCCTCCACTTT,CASSELGNSPLHF
TRBJ1-1,TRBV5-6,.,TRBD1,TGTGCCAGCAGCTTGGTGGCAGGGGGATCGGTGAACACTGAAGCTTTCTTT,CASSLVAGGSVNTEAFF
TRBJ1-1,TRBV29-1,few,.,TGCAGCGTCATACAGGGATTCACTGAAGCTTTCTTT,CSVIQGFTEAFF
TRBJ2-7,TRBV14,.,.,TGTGCCAGCAGCCCCTCTGGGAGTCCTCTTAGCTCCTACGAGCAGTACTTC,CASSPSGSPLSSYEQYF
TRBJ2-7,TRBV27,.,TRBD1,TGTGCCAGCAGCCTCAAGCCGGGACAGGGTTACGAGCAGTACTTC,CASSLKPGQGYEQYF
TRBJ1-1,TRBV6-1,.,.,TGTGCCAGCAGTACCGGGGGTACCGGGGGGACTGAAGCTTTCTTT,CASSTGGTGGTEAFF
TRBJ2-1,TRBV5-6,.,.,TGTGCCAGCAGCTTACTGGACCTCGGCGGGCAGTTCTTC,CASSLLDLGGQFF
TRBJ1-1,TRBV9,few,TRBD1,TGTGCCAGCAGCGAATTACAGGGGGCATCTGAAGCTTTCTTT,CASSELQGASEAFF
TRBJ1-1,TRBV29-1,.,.,TGCAGCGTTGCCCCCGGACGAACACTCAACATGAACACTGAAGCTTTCTTT,CSVAPGRTLNMNTEAFF
TRBJ2-6,TRBV20-1,.,.,TGCAGTGCTAGAGATCCCCTCACTTTC,CSARDPLTF
TRBJ1-5,TRBV19,.,.,TGTGCCAGTGCACCGGGACAAGAATCAGCCCAGCATTTT,CASAPGQESAQHF
TRBJ2-2,TRBV23-1,.,.,TGCGCCAGCAGTTACAGGGGAGGGAACACCGGGGAGCTGTTTTTT,CASSYRGGNTGELFF
TRBJ2-7,TRBV7-8,.,.,TGTGCCAGCAGCTTCACCTACGAGCAGTACTTC,CASSFTYEQYF
TRBJ2-7,TRBV19,.,.,TGTGCCAGTAGAAATAGCTACGAGCAGTACTTC,CASRNSYEQYF